This T cell receptor beta chain was captured by sequencing in a study of glioma-infiltrating T cells. Findings and limits, study-wide: Patients with low tissue-blood divergence carried a signature set of shared blood CDR3 motifs.

The CDR3 has 13 amino acids. CDR1 MNHNY and CDR2 SVGAGI come from the germline V gene (reference sequence). With 2 bases removed from V and 3 bases from J, the gap between germline ends came to 7 bases. The iRepertoire nested amplicon-rescue multiplex PCR amplified TCR alpha and beta CDR3s from RNA. One entry per CDR3 protein results from TCRdb running MiXCR on the multiplex PCR reads. The sample has a few hundred thousand distinct CDR3 sequences, approximately 42% seen once; the top ten hold 12%. This clonotype has just a few counts. Its antigen is still unknown. The TCR comes from a human donor with low-grade glioma or glioblastoma, undergoing nonglioma brain surgery, or in good health (not recorded which). The rearrangement joins TRBV6-6 to TRBJ2-5, with D hard to call. The sample taken for sequencing was glioma tissue, nonneoplastic brain tissue, or PBMCs (not recorded which). The CDR3 region has the DNA TGTGCCAGCAGTTACAGGGCAGAAGAGACCCAGTACTTC. It is translated as CASSYRAEETQYF.